What follows are 2 T cell receptor beta chains derived from one specimen sequenced in a study of CD8 T cells in acute hepatitis C reinfection. Measured with immunoSEQ multiplex PCR; TCRdb has only the in-frame clones, and not every one. The top ten clones hold approximately 11% of a sample with tens of thousands of clones, 80% to 90% of them seen once. Time point described: naive CD8 control sorted from an acute-time-point sample. The sample was naive CD8+ T cells from PBMCs. These TCRs come from a woman under 30 who spontaneously cleared hepatitis C infection.

The J gene is TRBJ1-4, the V gene TRBV5-5; D remains unclear. This CDR3 has 15 residues. The V gene lost 1 base and the J gene lost 5 bases, with 12 bases spanning the gap. Germline CDR1 and CDR2: SGHKS and YYEKEE (reference sequence). CDR3 sequence: CASSLFGSRNEKLFF. For the CDR3, the DNA is TGTGCCAGCAGCTTGTTCGGCTCCCGAAATGAAAAACTGTTTTTT.

V is TRBV6-4 and J is TRBJ2-1; 11 nucleotides match TRBD2. This CDR3 spans 14 amino acids. Germline assignment: CDR1 MRHNA and CDR2 SNTAGT. The trim removed 3 bases at V and 6 bases at J, leaving 1 base unmatched. The CDR3 is CASSELAGANEQFF. The CDR3 DNA reads as TGTGCCAGCAGTGAACTAGCGGGAGCCAATGAGCAGTTCTTC.